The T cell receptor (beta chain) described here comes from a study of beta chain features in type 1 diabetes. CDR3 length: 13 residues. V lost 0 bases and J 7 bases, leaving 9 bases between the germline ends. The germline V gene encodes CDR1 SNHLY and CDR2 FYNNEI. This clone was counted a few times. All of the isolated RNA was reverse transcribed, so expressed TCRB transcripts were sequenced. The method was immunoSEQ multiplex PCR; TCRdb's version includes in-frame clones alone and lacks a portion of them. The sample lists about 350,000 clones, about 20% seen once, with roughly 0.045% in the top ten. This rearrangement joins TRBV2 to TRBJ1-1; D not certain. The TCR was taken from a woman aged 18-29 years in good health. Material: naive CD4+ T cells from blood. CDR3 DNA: TGTGCCAGCAGTGAAGCGCGAGAAAGTGAAGCTTTCTTT. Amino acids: CASSEARESEAFF.